Following are 20 T cell receptor beta chains from one sample sequenced in a study of radiotherapy plus CTLA-4 blockade in lung cancer. Libraries were prepared by immunoSEQ multiplex PCR; TCRdb keeps only in-frame clonotypes and omits some of them. The repertoire holds about 45,000 clones, with roughly 60% as singletons. The sequenced sample was peripheral blood, obtained from a patient treated with radiotherapy plus ipilimumab. These receptors all come from a human donor with non-small cell lung cancer who had a partial response to radiotherapy plus ipilimumab.

This rearrangement joins TRBV10-3 to TRBJ1-2, with D possibly TRBD1 on 5 matching bases. The V and J ends lost 2 bases and 0 bases respectively, with 16 bases between them. The CDR3 spans 17 residues. Germline V gene lookup returns CDR1 ENHRY and CDR2 SYGVKD. For the CDR3, the DNA is TGTGCCATCAGTGAGGGGATCGACAGACAAGCTAACTATGGCTACACCTTC. Its translation is CAISEGIDRQANYGYTF.

For the CDR3, the DNA is TGTGCCAGCAGCGAAAGACAGGGGGGTGGCAATCAGCCCCAGCATTTT. Translation: CASSERQGGGNQPQHF. This chain connects TRBV2 to TRBJ1-5; 9 bases are shared with TRBD1. Germline loops: CDR1 SNHLY, CDR2 FYNNEI. There are 16 residues in the CDR3. Unmatched junction bases numbered 8, after V lost 6 bases and J lost 2 bases.

This chain uses TRBV4-1 with TRBJ1-2; a weak D match, TRBD1 (5 bases). V lost 0 bases and J 4 bases, leaving 18 bases between the germline ends. This CDR3 has 17 residues. Germline-derived CDR1 and CDR2 are MGHRA and YSYEKL. This CDR3 is CASSQEVLGARSYGYTF. In DNA, the CDR3 is TGCGCCAGCAGCCAAGAAGTCCTAGGGGCTAGGTCCTATGGCTACACCTTC.

The chain carries TRBV9 and TRBJ2-1; D perhaps matches TRBD2 (6 bases). Germline values: CDR1 SGDLS, CDR2 YYNGEE. The CDR3 has 16 residues. Trimming left V 0 bases short and J 10 bases short, with 20 bases between. CDR3 bases: TGTGCCAGCAGCGTAGCTGGGGTAGCGGACCCGGGGGAGCAGTTCTTC. Residues: CASSVAGVADPGEQFF. Together with reference TRBV9 and TRBJ2-1, the CDR3 gives the full variable domain: DSGVTQTPKHLITATGQRVTLRCSPRSGDLSVYWYQQSLDQGLQFLIQYYNGEERAKGNILERFSAQQFPDLHSELNLSSLELGDSALYFCASSVAGVADPGEQFFGPGTRLTVL.

The chain combines TRBV15 with TRBJ2-1, with 8 bases lining up with TRBD2. With 5 bases clipped from V and 5 bases from J, the junction kept 17 bases outside the gene matches. Germline V lookup: CDR1 LNHNV, CDR2 YYDKDF (reference sequence). CDR3 length equals 18 residues. The CDR3 sequence: CATSRDVMGGRFNNEQFF. DNA for the CDR3: TGTGCCACCAGCCGCGACGTCATGGGCGGGAGGTTTAACAATGAGCAGTTCTTC.

V gene TRBV7-9 combines with J gene TRBJ1-4; 8 nucleotides agree with TRBD1. Germline CDR1 SEHNR, CDR2 FQNEAQ (reference sequence). This CDR3 comprises 14 residues. V was clipped by 5 bases and J by 7 bases; unmatched bases: 6. CDR3 sequence reads: CASSETGESEKLFF. CDR3 DNA sequence: TGTGCCAGCAGCGAGACAGGGGAGAGTGAAAAACTGTTTTTT.

The chain combines TRBV5-1 with TRBJ2-3; 9 bases line up with TRBD2. After removal of 0 bases from V and 1 base from J, the junction contained 6 bases not matched to a gene. Germline values: CDR1 SGHRS, CDR2 YFSETQ. The CDR3 is 17 residues long. As DNA, the CDR3 is TGCGCCAGCAGCTTGGGACTAGCGGCCCGTGGCACAGATACGCAGTATTTT. It codes for CASSLGLAARGTDTQYF. The full variable domain, in which reference TRBV5-1 and TRBJ2-3 provide the parts outside the CDR3, is KAGVTQTPRYLIKTRGQQVTLSCSPISGHRSVSWYQQTPGQGLQFLFEYFSETQRNKGNFPGRFSGRQFSNSRSEMNVSTLELGDSALYLCASSLGLAARGTDTQYFGPGTRLTVL.

The CDR3: CASSPAGTGGYEQYF. CDR3 coding DNA: TGTGCCAGCAGTCCCGCCGGGACAGGGGGCTACGAGCAGTACTTC. V gene TRBV7-9 combines with J gene TRBJ2-7; the match to TRBD1 covers 11 bases. In germline, CDR1 is SEHNR, CDR2 FQNEAQ (reference sequence). V dropped 6 bases and J dropped 3; count of bases not matched to a gene: 7. The CDR3 loop spans 15 amino acids.

The gene calls are TRBV6-6 and TRBJ1-1; D is unresolved. This CDR3 spans 10 amino acids. Trimming removed 8 bases from V and 7 bases from J, with 8 bases in between. The germline gives CDR1 MNHNY, CDR2 SVGAGI (reference sequence). The CDR3 protein is CASGRDEAFF. For the CDR3, the DNA is TGTGCCAGCGGGAGGGATGAAGCTTTCTTT.

This chain uses TRBV28 with TRBJ2-3; perhaps TRBD2 as D (6 bases). The V gene's germline CDR1 is MDHEN and CDR2 SYDVKM. V was pared by 8 bases and J by 4 bases, with 13 bases between. The CDR3 length is 13 residues. The chain's CDR3 is CASLRRGPDTQYF. The CDR3 region has the DNA TGTGCCAGCCTCCGGAGGGGCCCAGATACGCAGTATTTT.

The gene calls are TRBV30 and TRBJ2-7; 13 bases line up with TRBD2. This CDR3 contains 15 residues. V was clipped by 3 bases and J by 2 bases; unmatched bases: 4. Germline V gene lookup returns CDR1 GTSNPN and CDR2 SVGIG (reference sequence). CDR3 sequence: CAWRHGTSGTYEQYF. The CDR3 DNA follows: TGTGCCTGGAGGCACGGGACTAGCGGGACCTACGAGCAGTACTTC.

The chain has TRBV27 and TRBJ1-1; unclear D gene. CDR1 and CDR2 (germline): MNHEY, SMNVEV (reference sequence). With 3 bases removed from V and 5 bases from J, the gap between germline ends came to 10 bases. CDR3 length equals 13 residues. The DNA of the CDR3 is TGTGCCAGCAGTTTTCGGGGTGGGACTGAAGCTTTCTTT. Encoded protein: CASSFRGGTEAFF.

The rearrangement joins TRBV19 to TRBJ1-1; 7 bases align to TRBD1. Germline V CDR1 and CDR2: LNHDA, SQIVND (reference sequence). The CDR3 has 15 amino acids. Trimming cost V 9 bases and J 3 bases; bases outside gene matches: 13. The CDR3 region has the DNA TGTGCCAGCTCAACCGGGACAGCAGAAGACACTGAAGCTTTCTTT. This sequence encodes CASSTGTAEDTEAFF.

This chain links TRBV7-8 with TRBJ1-4; D is unclear. CDR3 length: 13 amino acids. V lost 4 bases, J lost 8 bases, and 11 bases lay in between. Germline CDR1 is SGHVS and CDR2 is FQNEAQ. Here the CDR3 reads CASSSTPGEKLFF. CDR3 bases: TGTGCCAGCAGCTCAACGCCCGGGGAAAAACTGTTTTTT.

Ten or more counts support this clone. This chain links TRBV2 with TRBJ2-7; D ambiguous. Trimming took 6 bases from V and 3 from J, leaving 9 bases between them. The CDR3 sequence is 12 residues long. Germline V gives CDR1 SNHLY, CDR2 FYNNEI. CDR3 protein: CASSLDFYEQYF. CDR3 coding DNA: TGTGCCAGCAGCCTCGACTTCTACGAGCAGTACTTC.

The chain recombines TRBV7-6 with TRBJ1-2, with 8 bases aligning to TRBD1. V lost 5 bases and J lost 3; bases outside the gene matches: 5. The CDR3 length is 14 residues. CDR1 is SGHVS, CDR2 FNYEAQ, per germline. DNA for the CDR3: TGTGCCAGCAGCCCAGGGGGCGGGTACTATGGCTACACCTTC. This codes for CASSPGGGYYGYTF.

This sequence joins TRBV4-2 and TRBJ2-5, with 9 bases matching TRBD1. Germline V gives CDR1 LGHNA, CDR2 YNFKEQ. With 2 bases clipped from V and 2 bases from J, the junction kept 9 bases outside the gene matches. The CDR3 runs 17 residues. The CDR3 sequence is CASSQPGTGQIQETQYF. The CDR3 nucleotides are TGTGCCAGCAGCCAACCAGGGACAGGGCAAATACAAGAGACCCAGTACTTC.

This clone was counted a single time. The chain uses TRBV5-1 and TRBJ2-7, with 7 bases lining up with TRBD1. The CDR3 is 14 residues long. With 0 bases clipped from V and 2 bases from J, the junction kept 2 bases outside the gene matches. The germline CDR1 and CDR2 sequences are SGHRS and YFSETQ. As DNA, the CDR3 is TGCGCCAGCAGCTTGGTGGGACAGCCCTACGAGCAGTACTTC. Residues: CASSLVGQPYEQYF. Combining the CDR3 with reference TRBV5-1 and TRBJ2-7 gives the whole variable domain KAGVTQTPRYLIKTRGQQVTLSCSPISGHRSVSWYQQTPGQGLQFLFEYFSETQRNKGNFPGRFSGRQFSNSRSEMNVSTLELGDSALYLCASSLVGQPYEQYFGPGTRLTVT.

The CDR3: CASSSLGQVYGYTF. As DNA, the CDR3 is TGTGCCAGCAGTTCTCTTGGACAGGTCTATGGCTACACCTTC. The chain links TRBV27 to TRBJ1-2, with 7 bases lining up with TRBD1. This CDR3 is 14 amino acids long. Germline loops: CDR1 MNHEY, CDR2 SMNVEV (reference sequence). V lost 4 bases to trimming and J lost 4 bases; unmatched junction nucleotides: 6.

The genes are TRBV5-5 and TRBJ2-4; 7 bases agree with TRBD1. Trimming cost V 6 bases and J 2 bases; bases outside gene matches: 5. Germline CDR1 is SGHKS and CDR2 is YYEKEE (reference sequence). The length of the CDR3 is 14 residues. CDR3 residues: CASTRTGTKNIQYF. The CDR3, as DNA: TGTGCCAGCACCCGGACAGGAACCAAAAACATTCAGTACTTC.